These T cell receptor beta chains were read from a single sample in a study of T cell changes during pregnancy in multiple sclerosis. Only in-frame clones appear in the TCRdb table, and some are missing; sequencing was by immunoSEQ multiplex PCR. The sample has roughly 55,000 clones; approximately 90% are singletons. Here the sequenced sample was CD4+ T cells from peripheral blood mononuclear cells, taken after pregnancy. These receptors all stem from a female donor in good health, enrolled as a control in a pregnancy study. Each CDR3 is given with its conserved first and last residue. Fields, in order: clone size, D gene, CDR3 length, J gene, V gene, CDR3 protein, CDR3 DNA. D genes are given only for firm matches. Some rows have no size entry. The others give once, few or many, or a class for an expanded clone.

-	TRBD2	14	TRBJ2-1	TRBV29-1	CSVVASGGPGEQFF	TGCAGCGTTGTAGCTAGCGGGGGCCCCGGGGAGCAGTTCTTC
-	-	13	TRBJ1-1	TRBV28	CASSSTGNPKAFF	TGTGCCAGCAGTTCGACCGGGAACCCTAAAGCTTTCTTT
-	-	13	TRBJ1-2	TRBV28	CASSLWQKKGYTF	TGTGCCAGCAGTTTATGGCAGAAGAAGGGCTACACCTTC
-	-	16	TRBJ1-4	TRBV7-2	CASSLVRQATNEKLFF	TGTGCCAGCAGCTTAGTGCGCCAGGCAACTAATGAAAAACTGTTTTTT
-	-	12	TRBJ1-1	TRBV28	CASSISETEAFF	TGTGCCAGCAGTATTTCTGAGACTGAAGCTTTCTTT
-	-	15	TRBJ2-7	TRBV29-1	CSVEGLRGNSYEQYF	TGCAGCGTTGAAGGCCTACGGGGTAACTCCTACGAGCAGTACTTC
few	-	15	TRBJ1-5	TRBV11-2	CASSFRGTGNQPQHF	TGTGCCAGCAGCTTCAGGGGAACCGGCAATCAGCCCCAGCATTTT
-	TRBD2	17	TRBJ2-7	TRBV14	CASSPLGRGGPSYEQYF	TGTGCCAGCAGCCCCCTAGGGCGGGGGGGCCCGAGCTACGAGCAGTACTTC
-	-	12	TRBJ1-1	TRBV7-2	CASSLVGAEAFF	TGTGCCAGCAGCTTAGTCGGGGCTGAAGCTTTCTTT
few	-	13	TRBJ1-5	TRBV7-9	CASSLTVNQPQHF	TGTGCCAGCAGCTTGACAGTGAATCAGCCCCAGCATTTT
-	-	13	TRBJ1-2	TRBV19	CASSRGTAGGYTF	TGTGCCAGTAGCCGGGGGACGGCGGGGGGCTACACCTTC
-	TRBD1	14	TRBJ1-2	TRBV2	CASSDRGTGDGYTF	TGTGCCAGCAGTGATAGGGGGACAGGGGATGGCTACACCTTC
-	-	16	TRBJ1-2	TRBV18	CASSPPVTAPSYGYTF	TGTGCCAGCTCACCACCAGTCACAGCCCCCTCCTATGGCTACACCTTC
-	TRBD1	15	TRBJ1-3	TRBV25-1	CASTPLGTAGNTIYF	TGTGCCAGCACTCCACTTGGGACAGCTGGAAACACCATATATTTT
-	TRBD1	15	TRBJ1-5	TRBV2	CASRYGTAGNQPQHF	TGTGCCAGCAGATATGGGACAGCTGGCAATCAGCCCCAGCATTTT
-	-	14	TRBJ1-1	TRBV7-2	CASSSGRGAGTTFF	TGTGCCAGCAGCTCAGGCCGGGGGGCAGGGACAACTTTCTTT
-	-	12	TRBJ2-1	TRBV18	CASSLQENEQFF	TGTGCCAGCTCGCTACAGGAAAATGAGCAGTTCTTC
-	-	15	TRBJ2-3	TRBV18	CASSPRGGNTDTQYF	TGTGCCAGCTCACCAAGGGGGGGGAACACAGATACGCAGTATTTT
once	-	11	TRBJ1-2	TRBV9	CASMGLYGYTF	TGTGCCAGCATGGGGCTCTATGGCTACACCTTC
-	TRBD1	15	TRBJ1-2	TRBV28	CASSLPTGTGVGYTF	TGTGCCAGCAGTTTACCTACCGGGACAGGGGTTGGCTACACCTTC
-	TRBD1	16	TRBJ1-2	TRBV4-1	CASSHPGTGTTYGYTF	TGCGCCAGCAGCCACCCTGGGACAGGGACTACCTATGGCTACACCTTC
-	TRBD1	13	TRBJ2-1	TRBV7-2	CASSLGQGDEQFF	TGTGCCAGCAGCTTAGGACAGGGTGATGAGCAGTTCTTC
-	-	12	TRBJ2-3	TRBV14	CASSQGADTQYF	TGTGCCAGCAGCCAAGGAGCAGATACGCAGTATTTT
-	-	11	TRBJ1-3	TRBV20-1	CSAYRVNTIYF	TGCAGTGCCTACAGGGTGAACACCATATATTTT
-	-	16	TRBJ2-1	TRBV4-3	CASGSGRAGSYNEQFF	TGCGCCAGCGGTAGTGGGCGTGCAGGCTCCTACAATGAGCAGTTCTTC
-	TRBD1	15	TRBJ2-7	TRBV2	CASSEGSGQGAEQYF	TGTGCCAGCAGTGAAGGTTCTGGACAGGGAGCCGAGCAGTACTTC
-	-	16	TRBJ1-5	TRBV7-2	CASSYLGVNSNQPQHF	TGTGCCAGCAGCTACCTAGGAGTGAATAGCAATCAGCCCCAGCATTTT
once	TRBD1	16	TRBJ2-5	TRBV11-2	CASSFGTGLGRETQYF	TGTGCCAGCAGCTTCGGGACAGGGCTTGGGCGAGAGACCCAGTACTTC
-	TRBD1	14	TRBJ2-7	TRBV6-5	CASSYSGQIYEQYF	TGTGCCAGCAGTTACTCGGGACAGATCTACGAGCAGTACTTC
-	TRBD1	15	TRBJ1-6	TRBV7-2	CASSPLDRGNSPLHF	TGTGCCAGCAGCCCCTTGGACAGGGGGAATTCACCCCTCCACTTT
-	TRBD1	14	TRBJ1-1	TRBV9	CASSETGDGTEAFF	TGTGCCAGCAGCGAGACAGGGGATGGAACTGAAGCTTTCTTT
-	-	12	TRBJ1-4	TRBV7-9	CASSLKGEKLFF	TGTGCCAGCAGCTTAAAGGGGGAAAAACTGTTTTTT
-	-	14	TRBJ2-1	TRBV11-2	CASSLGTQYNEQFF	TGTGCCAGCAGCTTAGGAACCCAGTACAATGAGCAGTTCTTC
-	-	11	TRBJ2-7	TRBV10-3	CAIGPDNEQYF	TGTGCCATCGGCCCTGACAACGAGCAGTACTTC
-	TRBD1	15	TRBJ1-5	TRBV18	CASSPKTGVGQPQHF	TGTGCCAGCTCACCTAAGACAGGGGTCGGACAGCCCCAGCATTTT
-	-	13	TRBJ1-1	TRBV19	CASGRPVNTEAFF	TGTGCCAGCGGCAGGCCCGTGAACACTGAAGCTTTCTTT
-	-	13	TRBJ1-5	TRBV6-5	CASRPNRDQPQHF	TGTGCCAGCAGGCCGAACAGGGACCAGCCCCAGCATTTT
-	TRBD1	14	TRBJ2-5	TRBV5-5	CASSIDRGGETQYF	TGTGCCAGCAGCATTGACAGGGGAGGAGAGACCCAGTACTTC
-	TRBD1	16	TRBJ1-1	TRBV5-1	CASSLRDRGRQTEAFF	TGCGCCAGCAGCCTCCGGGACAGGGGCCGACAAACTGAAGCTTTCTTT
-	-	15	TRBJ2-7	TRBV30	CAWKGVTPAGLQQYF	TGTGCCTGGAAAGGGGTGACCCCGGCAGGTTTGCAGCAGTACTTC
once	TRBD1	14	TRBJ2-5	TRBV5-1	CASSLGGGQETQYF	TGCGCCAGCAGCCTAGGGGGCGGGCAAGAGACCCAGTACTTC
once	-	18	TRBJ1-2	TRBV5-4	CASSLGGYDGGGGYGYTF	TGTGCCAGCAGCTTGGGAGGATATGACGGGGGAGGTGGCTATGGCTACACCTTC
-	-	14	TRBJ1-1	TRBV18	CASSPPSGNTEAFF	TGTGCCAGCTCACCACCGTCGGGGAACACTGAAGCTTTCTTT
-	-	14	TRBJ1-1	TRBV2	CASTPTVMNTEAFF	TGTGCCAGCACCCCGACAGTCATGAACACTGAAGCTTTCTTT
-	TRBD2	17	TRBJ2-5	TRBV7-2	CASGAPQLAGGLETQYF	TGTGCCAGCGGGGCCCCCCAGCTAGCGGGGGGGCTGGAGACCCAGTACTTC
-	-	14	TRBJ1-5	TRBV2	CASSREYSNQPQHF	TGTGCCAGCAGTCGAGAATATAGCAATCAGCCCCAGCATTTT
-	TRBD1	17	TRBJ1-2	TRBV30	CAWSGARDRVVLSGYTF	TGTGCCTGGAGTGGAGCCCGGGACAGGGTGGTTCTAAGTGGCTACACCTTC
-	TRBD1	18	TRBJ1-2	TRBV9	CASSASRDRGNTNYGYTF	TGTGCCAGCAGCGCCTCCCGGGACAGGGGGAACACTAACTATGGCTACACCTTC